The rows below give T cell receptor beta chains drawn from one sample of a study of cytomegalovirus exposure and HLA in healthy donors. Measured with immunoSEQ multiplex PCR; TCRdb has only the in-frame clones, and not every one. The data hold 75,000 to 90,000 clones, with around 82% observed a single time. The sample consisted of PBMCs. The source is a man aged 45 to 65 in good health and CMV-seronegative. CDR3s include the opening cysteine and the closing phenylalanine or tryptophan. A D gene is named only where the DNA matches it firmly. Clone size, where shown, is once, few, many, or a class for clones that have expanded.

>NA|TRBV27|NA|TRBJ1-6
TGTGCCAGCAGTTTAGTCGGTCAACTAGGGTCACCCCTCCACTTT
CASSLVGQLGSPLHF
>NA|TRBV7-9|NA|TRBJ1-1
TGTGCCAGCAGCCCTCCGGGGATGGCTGAAGCTTTCTTT
CASSPPGMAEAFF
>NA|TRBV27|TRBD1|TRBJ2-7
TGTGCCAGCAGTGGACAGGATCTTGAGAACGAGCAGTACTTC
CASSGQDLENEQYF
>NA|TRBV18|NA|TRBJ1-5
TGTGCCAGCTCACTGGCGGCGCAAGGGCCCCAGCATTTT
CASSLAAQGPQHF
>NA|TRBV7-9|TRBD1|TRBJ2-1
TGTGCCAGCAGTCGGACAGGGAAGGGCCCACGGTCCTACAATGAGCAGTTCTTC
CASSRTGKGPRSYNEQFF
>NA|TRBV9|NA|TRBJ1-2
TGTGCCAGCAGCGTACGGGACTCCCTTATCTATGGCTACACCTTC
CASSVRDSLIYGYTF
>NA|TRBV11-3|TRBD1|TRBJ1-1
TGTGCCAGCAGCTTCAGGGGGACCATGAACACTGAAGCTTTCTTT
CASSFRGTMNTEAFF
>NA|TRBV5-4|TRBD1|TRBJ2-5
TGTGCCAGCAGCTTCGGAGGACAGGCTGTGGAGACCCAGTACTTC
CASSFGGQAVETQYF
>NA|TRBV28|TRBD1|TRBJ1-1
TGTGCCAGCAGTCTCCCCCTACAGGGGAAGGACACTGAAGCTTTCTTT
CASSLPLQGKDTEAFF
>few|TRBV9|TRBD2|TRBJ2-2
TGTGCCAGCAGCGTCTTCGGGGGGGGTACGGAGAAGCTGTTTTTT
CASSVFGGGTEKLFF
>NA|TRBV19|TRBD1|TRBJ1-5
TGTGCCAGTATAAGGGGGACAGGGAGTCATCAGCCCCAGCATTTT
CASIRGTGSHQPQHF
>NA|TRBV18|TRBD1|TRBJ2-6
TGTGCCAGCTCACCAGCCGGGACAGGGAGAGGGTGGGCCAACGTCCTGACTTTC
CASSPAGTGRGWANVLTF
>NA|TRBV7-9|NA|TRBJ2-4
TGTGCCAGCAGCTTAGGTGAGGGGGTCGTTGGTATTCAGTACTTC
CASSLGEGVVGIQYF
>NA|TRBV5-5|NA|TRBJ2-3
TGTGCCAGCAGCTTACCCGGGAGCACAGATACGCAGTATTTT
CASSLPGSTDTQYF
>NA|TRBV11-2|TRBD1|TRBJ1-5
TGTGCCAGCAGCTTAGGCGACAGGGCAAATCAGCCCCAGCATTTT
CASSLGDRANQPQHF
>once|TRBV30|NA|TRBJ1-4
TGTGCCTGGGGGACGGGAGATATCGGTGAAAAACTGTTTTTT
CAWGTGDIGEKLFF
>once|TRBV9|TRBD1|TRBJ1-2
TGTGCCAGCAGCGAAGGTAGGGACAGGACTTATGGCTACACCTTC
CASSEGRDRTYGYTF
>NA|TRBV5-4|NA|TRBJ2-3
TGTGCCAGCAGCTTGGTATCGGGTCTTGGCACAGATACGCAGTATTTT
CASSLVSGLGTDTQYF
>NA|TRBV6-1|NA|TRBJ1-4
TGTGCCAGCACCCCTACAGTTGCAACTAATGAAAAACTGTTTTTT
CASTPTVATNEKLFF
>few|TRBV10-3|NA|TRBJ1-1
TGTGCCATCAGTTCACAGGTTTTCACTGAAGCTTTCTTT
CAISSQVFTEAFF